This T cell receptor beta chain is drawn from a study of Ad26.COV2.S vaccination and SARS-CoV-2 variants. Study-level points and caveats: With respect to non-spike TCR breadth, vaccine and placebo recipients were similar.

Documented treatment: roughly 19 received Ad26.COV2.S at low or high dose, single or two shots; five or six received placebo; per-sample allocation not given. Samples analyzed were those drawn on day 63 after the first vaccine or placebo injection. The V gene's germline CDR1 is MNHEY and CDR2 SVGEGT. The CDR3 contains 14 residues. Trimming took 6 bases from V and 11 from J, leaving 17 bases between them. With regard to this clone: Its target is unknown.

Sequencing used immunoSEQ multiplex PCR; TCRdb keeps in-frame clones, though not all of them. The sample includes about 350,000 clones, roughly 85% of them seen just once. The V and J genes are TRBV6-2 or TRBV6-3 and TRBJ1-6; weak D call: TRBD1 (5 bases). The sequencing here drew on peripheral blood, taken in a trial of Ad26.COV2.S vaccine versus placebo. This receptor was taken from a person between 18 and 59 years old who received the Ad26.COV2.S COVID-19 vaccine or a placebo. In DNA, the CDR3 is TGTGCCAGCAGCAACGGGCAGGGTACGCCACCCCTCCACTTT. Its protein is CASSNGQGTPPLHF.